This TCR beta chain was recorded in a study of blood T cell repertoires in COVID-19. Study details: Nucleic acid was either cDNA or gDNA, and it came from T cells, B-cell-depleted T cells, or PBMCs.

As handled by the study authors: Reference gene primer amplification gave estimated nucleated cell counts. Libraries were prepared by immunoSEQ multiplex PCR; TCRdb keeps only in-frame clonotypes and omits some of them. Clonal size and the V and J genes are those of that table, whereas D and trimming came from the DNA. The profile shows about 370,000 clones, roughly nine tenths of them singletons. Participants reported their clinical history, and cohort assignment relied on those reports. Two consecutive negative NP/OP PCR tests, clearance, or resolved symptoms defined Cohort 3 recovery. CDR3 size: 14 residues. V lost 3 bases, J lost 2 bases, and 4 bases stayed unmatched. Germline V CDR1 and CDR2: MNHEY, SMNVEV (reference sequence).

The TCR was taken from a man aged 18-30 years who had recovered from COVID-19. The sequenced sample consisted of PBMCs or T cells enriched from blood (not recorded which). This sequence joins TRBV27 and TRBJ2-7; 7 bases fit TRBD1. This CDR3 is CASSFTGAAYEQYF. In nucleotides, the CDR3 is TGTGCCAGCAGTTTTACAGGGGCCGCCTACGAGCAGTACTTC.